The subject of this entry is one TCR beta chain. Extracted from the samples, RNA was reverse transcribed into cDNA to serve as the sequencing template. Sequenced by immunoSEQ multiplex PCR; TCRdb stores in-frame clones only, minus some. Of under 350,000 clones listed, 55% to 75% are singletons. This specimen comes from a study of CD8+ T cells in alopecia areata. Treatment described: oral pan-JAK inhibitor, 5-10 mg twice daily. PBMCs yielded sorted CD4+ and CD8+ T cells. Sequences were derived from CD4+ T cells sorted from blood, sampled at week 24, from a patient treated with tofacitinib. This TCR derives from a human donor with alopecia areata.

For the CDR3, the DNA is TGCGCCAGCAGCCAAGAATGGGGAAGGGACACTGAAGCTTTCTTT. Protein product: CASSQEWGRDTEAFF. This chain links TRBV4-1 with TRBJ1-1; the D is unclear. Germline V gene lookup returns CDR1 MGHRA and CDR2 YSYEKL. Trimming stripped 0 bases from V and 3 bases from J, with 11 bases between. The CDR3 runs to 15 residues.